Presented here are 2 T cell receptor beta chains from one specimen sequenced in a study of neurological immune-mediated disorders. MiXCR, applied by TCRdb to the 5' RACE reads, yields one record per CDR3 protein. This table has about 66,000 distinct CDR3 sequences, about 10% appearing once. The sample's time point: longitudinal time-point 2. Sequenced: PBMCs. Every receptor here comes from a young man in good health.

This clonotype was found many times. The chain joins TRBV12-3 or TRBV12-4 to TRBJ2-5, with a tentative D call TRBD2 (7 bases). Trimming removed 3 bases from V and 5 bases from J, with 13 bases in between. The CDR3 runs to 14 residues. The CDR3 loop reads CASSLKAGHETQYF. DNA of the CDR3: TGTGCCAGCAGTTTGAAAGCGGGACACGAGACCCAGTACTTC.

This clonotype was counted at least ten times. The gene calls are TRBV5-4 and TRBJ2-5; D might be TRBD1 (6 bases). The germline CDR1 and CDR2 sequences are SGHNT and YYREEE (reference sequence). V was trimmed by 0 bases and J by 7 bases, leaving 19 bases between them. The CDR3 spans 16 residues. The CDR3 here is CASSLEGDNSWGTQYF. CDR3 bases: TGTGCCAGCAGCTTGGAGGGGGATAACTCATGGGGGACCCAGTACTTC.